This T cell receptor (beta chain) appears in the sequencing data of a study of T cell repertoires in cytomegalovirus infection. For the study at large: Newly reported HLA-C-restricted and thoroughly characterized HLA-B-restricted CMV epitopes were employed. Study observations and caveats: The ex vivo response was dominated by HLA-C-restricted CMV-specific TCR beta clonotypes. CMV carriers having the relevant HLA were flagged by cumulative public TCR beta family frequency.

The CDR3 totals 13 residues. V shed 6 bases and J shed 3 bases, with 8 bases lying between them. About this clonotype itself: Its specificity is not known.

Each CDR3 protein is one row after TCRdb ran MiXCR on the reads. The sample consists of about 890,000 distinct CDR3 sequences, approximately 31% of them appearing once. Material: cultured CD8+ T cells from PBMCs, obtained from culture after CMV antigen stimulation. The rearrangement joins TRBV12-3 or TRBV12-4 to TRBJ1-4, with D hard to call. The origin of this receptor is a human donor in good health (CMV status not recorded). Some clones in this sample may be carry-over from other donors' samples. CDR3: CASRAGSNEKLFF. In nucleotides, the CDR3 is TGTGCCAGCAGAGCCGGGTCTAATGAAAAACTGTTTTTT.